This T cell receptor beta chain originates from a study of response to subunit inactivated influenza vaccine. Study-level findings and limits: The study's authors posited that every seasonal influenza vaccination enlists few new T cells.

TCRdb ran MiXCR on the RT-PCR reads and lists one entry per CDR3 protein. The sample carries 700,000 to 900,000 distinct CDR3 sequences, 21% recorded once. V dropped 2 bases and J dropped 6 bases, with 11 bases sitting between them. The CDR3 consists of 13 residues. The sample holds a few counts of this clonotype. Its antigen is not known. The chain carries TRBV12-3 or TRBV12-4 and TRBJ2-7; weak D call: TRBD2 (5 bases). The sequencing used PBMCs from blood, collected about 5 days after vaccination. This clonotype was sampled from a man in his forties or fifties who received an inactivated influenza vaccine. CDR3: CASSLPGFGEQYF. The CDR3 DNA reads TGTGCCAGCAGTTTACCGGGGTTCGGCGAGCAGTACTTC.